This T cell receptor (beta chain) was recorded in a study of cytomegalovirus exposure and HLA in healthy donors. Germline-derived CDR1 and CDR2 are SEHNR and FQNEAQ (reference sequence). The CDR3 extends over 17 amino acids. The V gene end was trimmed by 0 bases and the J gene end by 4 bases; junction bases not matched to a gene: 10. The study ran its PCR with 60 Vbeta and 13 Jbeta primers. Clones were read by immunoSEQ multiplex PCR, and TCRdb kept only the in-frame ones, dropping some. The sample contains 75,000 to 100,000 clones, 60% to 75% of which appear only once. The receptor was derived from a man aged 55 to 70 in good health and CMV-seronegative. Sequenced: PBMCs. The V and J genes are TRBV7-9 and TRBJ2-7, with 9 bases fitting TRBD1. The CDR3, as DNA: TGTGCCAGCAGCTTAGCCCGACTAGGGACAGGGACATACGAGCAGTACTTC. Translated, it gives CASSLARLGTGTYEQYF.